This T cell receptor (beta chain) came from a study of shared clonotypes between healthy human individuals (TCRdb year 2020). Describing the broader study: A couple of women and a few men aged 18 to 49 years were included in the cohort. Per donor, three plates each were used for CD4 naive and CD4 memory, two for CD8 naive, and one for CD8 memory. Different laboratories and diverse techniques were used to prepare libraries and sequence TCR repertoires, to increase sequencing depth and limit assay-specific biases. Leukapheresis yielded between about 0.8 and 9.5 billion PBMCs per donor. To estimate repertoire size and how much clonotype sharing occurs between individuals, the study deeply sequenced the blood TCR repertoires of 5 or 6 healthy adults. Here is what the overall study found, with its caveats: Sampling was limited to blood, and TCR repertoires in tissue likely differ from TCR repertoires in blood. Sharing across a handful of donors was observed for around 5% of naive CD4, 3.5% of naive CD8, 2% to 2.5% of memory CD4, and around 0.44% of memory CD8 clonotypes. The genetic and exposure-history diversity represented was limited by the small number of donors. Pairwise subsampling indicated that sequencing depth was expected to affect the degree of clonotype sharing among donors. Even with the large sequencing depth, rarefaction of the sorted-subset datasets indicated that sequencing was incomplete. Estimated clonotype richness was generally larger for naive than for memory subsets. Compared with non-shared clonotypes, the clonotypes found in all four sorted-subset donors had higher generation probabilities.

Healthy HIV-negative adults with no recently reported acute infections or vaccinations were included as donors. Every donor was a Caucasian adult living in Nashville, Tennessee, USA. CD4+ T cells were enriched by magnetic negative selection; naive cells were then positively selected on CD45RA, and the negative fraction formed the memory subset. After blood collection by leukapheresis, PBMCs were isolated using Ficoll-Histopaque density gradient centrifugation and then cryopreserved in the vapor phase of liquid nitrogen. Analytical flow cytometry was used to check the purity and quantity of every magnetically sorted T cell population. Genomic DNA was isolated from each sorted fraction and quantified by UV absorbance on a Nanodrop 2000c. TCR CDR3 regions were amplified from genomic DNA by multiplex PCR using the deep immunoSEQ assay. Genomic DNA extracted from each cell subset was distributed evenly over all wells of several immunoSEQ 96-well plates, and each plate served as one replicate. For sorted subsets, around 200 ng genomic DNA, equal to tens of thousands of T cell genomes, was loaded into each replicate PCR. The purified libraries were quantified using a Qubit 3.0 fluorometer, sized with a Bioanalyzer 2100, and then quantified again using the KAPA Library Quantification kit. Every immunoSEQ 96-well plate was sequenced on a dedicated single-read 150-cycle Illumina NextSeq 550 flow cell. The published analysis was carried out like this. Because only junctional sequences without quality scores were contained in the immunoSEQ output, filtering matching that applied to full-length reads could not be performed. Sequences were annotated with PyIR, a Python wrapper for IgBLAST v1.9, using IMGT germline references to assign V/J genes and CDR3. Reads were filtered out if the reads had weak V/J assignments (E-value above 1e-6), no CDR3, stop codons, out-of-frame junctions, or ambiguous translated residues. A V3J clonotype was defined by an identical inferred V gene, J gene, and CDR3 amino acid sequence. The percentage overlap between two repertoires was calculated by dividing the number of shared unique clonotypes by the size of the smaller repertoire. RTK rarefaction, the Chao1 estimator, and Recon v2.1 estimates of unobserved clonotypes were used to assess repertoire richness. For all TCRbeta clonotypes obtained by the gDNA method from a handful of donors, generation probabilities were computed with OLGA. Drawn from immuneACCESS, this table holds only the in-frame rearrangements with V and J called that TCRdb kept. Clones are partly lost; checked studies trace under half to an unresolved V gene and leave the rest unexplained. D and trimming come from the DNA, and the V and J calls and clone size come from that table. The sample table contains 2.3 million or so clones; only one count was recorded for more than 80% of them. Of the sample, about 0.39% falls within the top ten clones.

Of note for this clone: Its cognate antigen has yet to be identified. No per-base quality is available; no much larger clone lies one base away.

The sequenced sample consisted of naive CD4+ T cells from PBMCs. Sample cell subset or site, as interpreted from the label and publication: CD45RA+ positively selected. This sequence was found in a man between 18 and 29 years old in good health. Some clones in this sample may be carry-over from other donors' samples.

The DNA is TGTGCCAGCAGCCGGACAGCAACCACAGATACGCAGTATTTT. It specifies CASSRTATTDTQYF. The chain is made from TRBV2 and TRBJ2-3; TRBD1 is a possible D gene, resting on 6 matching bases. The V end loses 6 bases and the J end loses 2 bases, and a stretch of 12 bases separates them. CDR1 and CDR2 are read off the germline V gene as SNHLY and FYNNEI. The cysteine opens and the phenylalanine closes a CDR3 of 14 amino acids. The only DNA kept is the CDR3, 42 bases in frame from the first base.